A selection of T cell receptor beta chains follows, all from one sample in a study of blood T cell repertoires in COVID-19. Profiling relied on immunoSEQ multiplex PCR, and the TCRdb table lists in-frame clones only, not all of them. The sample yields around 200,000 clones, about 86% seen once. The specimen was peripheral blood. The receptor source for this set is a man between 65 and 85 years old with active or convalescent COVID-19. Both conserved end residues are part of each CDR3. A D gene is named only where the DNA matches it firmly. Size is omitted from some rows. Given values are once, few, many or a class for expanded clones.

CASSQDLAKETQYF	TGCGCCAGCAGCCAAGATCTAGCAAAAGAGACCCAGTACTTC	-	-	TRBV4-1	TRBJ2-5
CASNREGGSYEQYF	TGTGCCAGCAACCGGGAGGGGGGCTCCTACGAGCAGTACTTC	TRBD2	-	TRBV25-1	TRBJ2-7
CSVEGGTLGETQYF	TGCAGCGTTGAAGGAGGCACCTTGGGAGAGACCCAGTACTTC	-	-	TRBV29-1	TRBJ2-5
CASTRDWRTEAFF	TGTGCCAGCACCAGGGACTGGAGGACTGAAGCTTTCTTT	-	-	TRBV12-3/TRBV12-4	TRBJ1-1
CASSPRQGGLYEQYF	TGTGCCAGCAGCCCAAGACAGGGGGGTCTTTACGAGCAGTACTTC	TRBD1	-	TRBV5-4	TRBJ2-7
CAISAGTGSNQPQHF	TGTGCCATCAGCGCCGGGACAGGGAGCAATCAGCCCCAGCATTTT	TRBD1	-	TRBV10-3	TRBJ1-5
CASTLGVGGEKLFF	TGTGCCAGCACCCTAGGGGTGGGGGGAGAAAAACTGTTTTTT	-	-	TRBV9	TRBJ1-4
CASGQGSVRNQPQHF	TGTGCCAGCGGACAGGGCAGTGTGCGCAATCAGCCCCAGCATTTT	TRBD1	-	TRBV5-8	TRBJ1-5
CASSLKGTATNEKLFF	TGCGCCAGCAGTTTAAAAGGGACAGCAACTAATGAAAAACTGTTTTTT	TRBD1	-	TRBV5-1	TRBJ1-4
CASSSNWLGYTF	TGTGCCAGCAGTTCCAACTGGTTGGGCTACACCTTC	-	-	TRBV6-5	TRBJ1-2
CASSLIDRVVFQPQHF	TGTGCCAGCAGTTTAATCGACAGGGTGGTGTTTCAGCCCCAGCATTTT	TRBD1	once	TRBV28	TRBJ1-5
CASSEQGATGNTIYF	TGTGCCAGCAGTGAACAGGGGGCGACTGGAAACACCATATATTTT	TRBD1	-	TRBV2	TRBJ1-3
CASSQNSGAIYEQYF	TGCGCCAGCAGCCAAAATAGCGGAGCGATCTACGAGCAGTACTTC	-	-	TRBV4-3	TRBJ2-7
CASLLTGEGGNQPQHF	TGTGCCAGCCTTTTGACCGGGGAAGGCGGCAATCAGCCCCAGCATTTT	-	-	TRBV28	TRBJ1-5
CASSPTGRTLYGYTF	TGTGCCAGCTCGCCGACAGGACGAACTCTCTATGGCTACACCTTC	-	-	TRBV18	TRBJ1-2
CAISGADHTEAFF	TGTGCCATCAGTGGGGCAGACCACACTGAAGCTTTCTTT	-	-	TRBV10-3	TRBJ1-1
CASSLGQMNTEAFF	TGTGCCAGCAGCTTGGGGCAAATGAACACTGAAGCTTTCTTT	-	once	TRBV5-4	TRBJ1-1
CASSAPRTGLPTRQYF	TGTGCCAGCAGCGCGCCCCGGACCGGACTTCCTACGAGGCAGTACTTC	-	-	TRBV7-2	TRBJ2-7
CASSQGSGSGRNTIYF	TGCGCCAGCAGCCAAGGGTCGGGGTCTGGGAGAAACACCATATATTTT	-	-	TRBV4-3	TRBJ1-3
CATSSFSGGLNEQFF	TGTGCCACCAGCAGCTTTAGCGGGGGACTGAATGAGCAGTTCTTC	TRBD2	-	TRBV15	TRBJ2-1
CASSSSSYEQYF	TGTGCCAGCAGTTCGAGCTCCTACGAGCAGTACTTC	-	-	TRBV28	TRBJ2-7
CASSLKGPSSGETQYF	TGTGCCAGCAGCTTAAAGGGTCCTTCCAGCGGAGAGACCCAGTACTTC	-	-	TRBV2	TRBJ2-5
CASSVNPQDGRAGSPLHF	TGTGCCAGCAGCGTGAACCCCCAGGATGGCAGGGCCGGATCACCCCTCCACTTT	-	once	TRBV9	TRBJ1-6
CASSRRGGARATEAFF	TGTGCCAGCAGTCGGAGGGGGGGCGCGAGGGCCACTGAAGCTTTCTTT	-	-	TRBV7-2	TRBJ1-1
CASSLGGLSLTKNIQYF	TGTGCCAGCAGCTTAGGGGGCCTATCACTCACCAAAAACATTCAGTACTTC	-	-	TRBV7-2	TRBJ2-4
CASSLAGLAGGALYEQYF	TGTGCCAGCAGCTTAGCCGGACTAGCGGGAGGTGCCCTTTACGAGCAGTACTTC	TRBD2	-	TRBV11-2	TRBJ2-7
CASSYSLTHVHEQYF	TGTGCCAGCAGTTACTCACTCACCCACGTCCACGAGCAGTACTTC	-	-	TRBV6-5	TRBJ2-7
CASSRVPTDTQYF	TGTGCCAGCAGTAGAGTACCCACAGATACGCAGTATTTT	-	-	TRBV6-5	TRBJ2-3
CASSRDRANTYEQYF	TGTGCCAGCAGCCGCGACAGGGCCAACACCTACGAGCAGTACTTC	TRBD1	-	TRBV11-2	TRBJ2-7
CASSRDRRSNTEAFF	TGTGCCAGTAGTCGGGACAGGAGGTCGAACACTGAAGCTTTCTTT	TRBD1	once	TRBV19	TRBJ1-1
CAWIPGQGASGYTF	TGTGCCTGGATTCCAGGACAGGGGGCGTCTGGCTACACCTTC	TRBD1	-	TRBV30	TRBJ1-2
CASSPHGGYSNQPQHF	TGCGCCAGCAGCCCTCATGGGGGGTATAGCAATCAGCCCCAGCATTTT	-	-	TRBV4-1	TRBJ1-5
CASSYPGKETQYF	TGTGCCAGCAGCTACCCGGGAAAAGAGACCCAGTACTTC	-	-	TRBV5-4	TRBJ2-5
CASSQKRSPGTGGRREQYF	TGCGCCAGCAGCCAAAAAAGGAGTCCCGGGACAGGGGGCAGGAGGGAGCAGTACTTC	TRBD1	-	TRBV4-1	TRBJ2-7
CASSDGQTEAFF	TGTGCCAGCAGTGACGGACAGACTGAAGCTTTCTTT	-	-	TRBV6-1	TRBJ1-1
CAWSRQGNTEAFF	TGTGCCTGGAGTCGACAGGGGAACACTGAAGCTTTCTTT	TRBD1	-	TRBV30	TRBJ1-1
CASSQAGASTNEKLFF	TGTGCCAGTAGTCAGGCAGGGGCCTCAACTAATGAAAAACTGTTTTTT	-	-	TRBV19	TRBJ1-4
CASSLSRGVRTDTQYF	TGTGCCAGTAGTCTCTCCCGGGGGGTCCGGACAGATACGCAGTATTTT	TRBD2	-	TRBV19	TRBJ2-3
CASSPRTGGRRGYTF	TGTGCCAGCAGCCCAAGGACAGGGGGCCGAAGGGGCTACACCTTC	TRBD1	-	TRBV7-2	TRBJ1-2
CASSGEGREGQPQHF	TGCGCCAGCAGCGGGGAGGGCAGGGAGGGTCAGCCCCAGCATTTT	-	-	TRBV5-1	TRBJ1-5
CSVGGAQEFYGYTF	TGCAGCGTCGGGGGGGCCCAAGAATTCTATGGCTACACCTTC	-	-	TRBV29-1	TRBJ1-2
CASSWGGFSNQPQHF	TGTGCCAGCTCCTGGGGGGGGTTTTCCAATCAGCCCCAGCATTTT	-	-	TRBV6-5	TRBJ1-5
CASSRGSQGGETQYF	TGTGCCAGCAGCCGTGGGTCGCAGGGAGGCGAGACCCAGTACTTC	-	-	TRBV6-5	TRBJ2-5
CASSYSGIAQPQHF	TGTGCCAGCAGTTATAGCGGCATCGCTCAGCCCCAGCATTTT	-	-	TRBV6-2/TRBV6-3	TRBJ1-5
CASSLGGARTGTEAFF	TGTGCCAGCAGTTTAGGCGGGGCTCGGACAGGGACTGAAGCTTTCTTT	TRBD1	-	TRBV27	TRBJ1-1
CASSPTPSGEYNEQFF	TGTGCCAGCAGCCCCACCCCTAGCGGCGAGTACAATGAGCAGTTCTTC	TRBD2	-	TRBV7-8	TRBJ2-1
CASSGGRQGRGRAQHF	TGTGCCAGCAGCGGGGGCAGGCAGGGAAGGGGGAGAGCCCAGCATTTT	-	-	TRBV11-2	TRBJ1-5
CASGRDRSGEAFF	TGTGCTAGTGGCCGCGACAGGTCGGGTGAAGCTTTCTTT	-	-	TRBV12-5	TRBJ1-1
CASRQGDSSYNSPLHF	TGCGCCAGCAGGCAGGGGGACAGCTCCTATAATTCACCCCTCCACTTT	TRBD1	-	TRBV5-1	TRBJ1-6
CASKREYEQFF	TGTGCCAGCAAACGGGAGTATGAGCAGTTCTTC	-	-	TRBV12-3/TRBV12-4	TRBJ2-1
CASSLVARGGDNEQFF	TGTGCCAGCAGCTTAGTTGCCCGCGGGGGGGACAATGAGCAGTTCTTC	TRBD2	-	TRBV7-8	TRBJ2-1
CASSQVGARGYTF	TGTGCCAGCAGCCAAGTTGGAGCGAGGGGCTACACCTTC	-	-	TRBV3-1/TRBV3-2	TRBJ1-2
CASSGGQGGFFYGYTF	TGTGCCAGCAGTGGGGGACAGGGTGGATTTTTCTATGGCTACACCTTC	TRBD1	-	TRBV2	TRBJ1-2
CASSERTGGNTEAFF	TGCGCCAGCAGTGAGCGGACAGGGGGCAACACTGAAGCTTTCTTT	TRBD1	-	TRBV10-1	TRBJ1-1
CASSPWGRGDEKLFF	TGCGCCAGCAGCCCTTGGGGCAGGGGAGATGAAAAACTGTTTTTT	-	-	TRBV5-1	TRBJ1-4